This TCR beta chain stems from a study of cytomegalovirus exposure and HLA in healthy donors (dated by TCRdb to 2017 to 2019). With regard to the full study: In an earlier analysis of roughly 500 of the donors, under 300 Gb of sequence data and just under 120 million unique TCR beta sequences from 150 million to 200 million T cells were reported. An early release that covered 500 to 800 HLA-typed donors contained approximately 300 gigabases of sequencing data and about 93 million unique TCR sequences. Of the 300 to 450 genotyped donors, about 84% fell in the genetic ancestry cluster associated with self-reported Caucasian donors. The study aimed to test whether signatures of past pathogen exposure could be identified by cataloging public T cell receptors. The study used immunosequencing to profile the T cell repertoires of 600 to 850 subjects and linked those repertoires to cytomegalovirus serostatus. Besides the first cohort of roughly 640 subjects, a separate validation cohort made up of 120 different subjects was used. High-throughput TCR immunosequencing, statistical association of individual TCRs with disease status, and machine learning were combined to predict cytomegalovirus infection status. A later analysis re-analyzed previously published TCR beta repertoires from 666 donors and added high-resolution HLA genotyping to study TCR occurrence patterns. Rather than drawing on any new phenotypic data, the later analysis identified candidate immune exposures from TCR beta sequences and the way those sequences occurred across donors. To decide whether each TCR beta V gene segment behaved as functional or pseudogenic, an earlier analysis of some 540 of the donors relied on high-throughput TCR beta sequencing. Donor age, sex, ethnicity and CMV serostatus were compiled together with the repertoire data. A later genetic analysis took genome-wide SNP genotypes for about 55% of the roughly 700 donors and used that subset as a discovery cohort. Every discovery cohort repertoire had been produced on one sequencing platform. HLA typing included class I and class II loci at four-digit resolution. Typing coverage differed by locus: A, B, C, DRB1 and DQB1 were typed in roughly 629-630 donors, DQA1 in approximately 520, DPA1 in 600 to 610, and DPB1 in 400 to 490. Roughly five DR-DQ haplotypes were handled as single units for association and clustering because linkage in the cohort was strong. On average, around 230,000 unique TCR beta nucleotide sequences were sequenced per donor among a few hundred genotyped donors of the cohort, with 15% to 20% of those sequences being non-productive.

Library construction relied on the immunoSEQ multiplex PCR assay. A mixture of 60 forward primers for TCR Vbeta segments and 13 reverse primers for TCR Jbeta segments was used in the multiplex PCR. The CDR3 region of rearranged TCR beta genes was amplified from genomic DNA by a multiplex PCR assay. The amplified TCR beta libraries were sequenced on the Illumina HiSeq System as 87-base-pair reads. The study's own analysis went as follows. A later analysis tallied 75 million to 85 million unique TCR beta chains across the 666 repertoires, and some 10 million of those chains were shared by two or more donors. To remove PCR and sequencing errors, raw reads were error-corrected and collapsed into unique sequences using a nearest-neighbor algorithm that merged closely related sequences. V, D and J gene segments were assigned by aligning CDR3 sequences to IMGT reference sequences. For a sequence to be retained, a match of at least six nucleotides was required to both a V gene segment and a J gene segment. Rearrangements were classified as productive when the CDR3 lacked stop codons and remained in frame with V and J, and all other rearrangements were classified as non-productive. Following IMGT convention, CDR3 was defined as the stretch from the second conserved V-encoded cysteine up to the conserved J-encoded phenylalanine. The earlier analysis of around 640 of the donors excluded sequences that lacked an unambiguous match to a single V gene segment. In an earlier analysis of several hundred of the donors, a V segment was called functional when productive rearrangements were above 56.7%, and segregating when the standard deviation between donors exceeded 5%. A statistical classification framework was developed to diagnose cytomegalovirus status using the catalog of TCR beta chain sequences. In a later analysis, TCR nucleotide sequences were compared against IMGT/GENE-DB human TR gene sequences so that V and J genes could be assigned. A later analysis assigned CDR3 sequences and most-parsimonious VDJ recombination scenarios with the TCRdist pipeline. In a later analysis, every TCR beta chain was defined by the combination of its CDR3 amino acid sequence and its V-gene family, and reads without a unique V-gene family were dropped. To address suspected cross-contamination and a sequencing artifact, a later analysis removed under 600 highly shared, low-generation-probability nucleotide sequences. A later analysis calculated a clonal expansion index for each public chain from normalized within-repertoire ranks of inferred template counts. Generation probabilities in a later analysis came from a VDJ recombination model fitted to out-of-frame rearrangements, and those results were checked against IGoR. In a later analysis, TCR-TCR, TCR-HLA and TCR-CMV co-occurrence was scored with hypergeometric tests, and a repertoire-size bias correction was applied to TCR pairs. False discovery rates were estimated in a later analysis by permuting HLA or CMV assignments 20 times. In a later analysis, co-occurring TCRs were grouped with DBSCAN, and TCRdist sequence similarity was added when clustering was performed within HLA-allele-positive subsets. Repertoires with fewer than 30,000 or more than 120,000 public chains were left out of co-occurrence clustering, as were a few repertoires with anomalous nucleotide sharing. TCRdb retrieved this table from immuneACCESS and kept in-frame rearrangements only. Not all clones are present; in checked studies, unresolved V genes account for under half, and no reason is known for the remainder. Clone size and the V and J calls come from that table; the DNA yielded D and trimming. The sample contains roughly 160,000 clones, 75% to 90% of them found a single time. The ten largest clones represent under 3% of the sample.

A note on this clone: No cognate antigen has been identified for it. There are no base qualities to consult, and no much larger clone falls within one base.

The cohort comprised fewer than 750 healthy bone marrow donors. At the time of sampling, all cohort members were nominally healthy, though unrecorded immune exposures were likely present. The donor was CMV seronegative and was included in the group of 352 seronegative cohort members. Every donor gave a peripheral blood sample, and the peripheral blood mononuclear cells from that sample were used for TCR beta sequencing. Genomic DNA was extracted from the blood cell samples with the Qiagen DNeasy Blood Extraction Kit. The CDR3 holds 14 amino acids from the cysteine to the phenylalanine. Just the 42-base CDR3 DNA is kept, in frame starting at base 1. V gives up 6 bases and J gives up 8 bases, and the segment between their germline ends measures 19 bases. Based on the germline V gene, the CDR1 and CDR2 sequences are SNHLY and FYNNEI. Overall study outcomes, separate from this receptor: Linkage disequilibrium might explain the correlated functional status among segregating V segments, but an unknown experimental factor could not be excluded. Because the 87-base-pair reads could not distinguish some IMGT-functional V segments, including TRBV6-2 and TRBV6-3, those segments were excluded. While some public TCRs were present in many individuals, most TCR sequences turned up only very rarely across donors. In vitro tests confirmed that a few of the cytomegalovirus-associated TCR beta chains recognize cytomegalovirus antigens. V-gene and J-gene trimming of TCR beta chains was associated with a missense DCLRE1C variant in a later genetic analysis, and the association was replicated in an independent cohort. The authors suggested that the approach could potentially be generalized to other disease states and immunological phenotypes. When HLA alleles, especially DR and DQ, strongly co-occurred, TCR associations were difficult to assign to individual alleles. The earlier analysis of fewer than 750 of the donors excluded 15 to 20 rarely observed V segments, including chromosome 9 orphons, because counts were too low. A further reported finding was that TCR beta sequences accurately predicted the HLA-A and HLA-B alleles for most subjects in the first cohort. According to a later analysis, TCR association rates differed among HLA loci, with DRB1 alleles showing the most associated TCRs and HLA-C alleles showing the fewest. In an earlier analysis of roughly 560 of the donors, most TCR beta V segments were observed in productive rearrangements about 87% or about 30% of the time, broadly matching IMGT annotations. In a later analysis, most CMV-associated TCR beta chains were found to appear HLA-restricted, with HLA associations seemingly driven largely by CMV exposure. For the cohort, immune exposure information was limited to CMV serostatus. In a later genetic analysis, fewer N-insertions in productive TCRs were reported among donors in an Asian-associated ancestry cluster than the 666-donor mean. In a later analysis, HLA-associated TCR beta chains showed more clonal expansion and lower generation probabilities than non-associated chains that were equally common. Only TCR beta chains were sequenced in this cohort, and the absence of alpha or paired-chain data limited detectable features. The study gave a list of about 150 TCR beta chains associated with cytomegalovirus. A later analysis reported that several top co-occurrence clusters appeared linked to parvovirus B19, influenza, CMV and Epstein-Barr virus. The sequencing pipeline was judged likely to have produced a cluster of highly shared sequence variants as a technical artifact. Presence/absence analyses assumed roughly uniform sequencing depth across donors, an assumption that may not hold. A later analysis associated about 17,000 TCR beta sequences with specific HLA alleles at a false discovery rate of 0.05. The classifier was reported to diagnose cytomegalovirus status with high specificity and sensitivity in both the original and validation cohorts. Because HLA typing was missing for some donors at each locus, association tests included only the typed subset.

The sequencing sample was made of PBMCs. This TCR came from a male donor in good health and CMV-seronegative. Recombination joined TRBV2 with TRBJ1-2; TRBD1 is perhaps the D gene, given 6 matching bases. The sequenced DNA: TGTGCCAGCAGCACCTTCGGACAGTCTCGAGGCTACACCTTC. The resulting protein is CASSTFGQSRGYTF.